A selection of T cell receptor beta chains follows, all from one sample in a study of T-cell reconstitution after alpha-beta-depleted transplantation in children. TCRdb reprocessed the PCR reads with MiXCR, giving one entry per CDR3 protein. The repertoire consists of about 640,000 distinct CDR3 sequences, with around 17% occurring once and the leading ten covering about 1.1%. The specimen was PBMCs from the stem cell graft donor, collected from the stem cell graft. These receptor sequences come from a human donor who donated a stem cell graft to a child with acute myeloid leukemia. CDR3s include the opening cysteine and the closing phenylalanine or tryptophan. D genes are given only for firm matches. The listing skips clone size in some rows; elsewhere it reads once, few, many or a size class.

j_call	clone_size	v_call	d_call	cdr3_nt	cdr3_aa
TRBJ1-2	NA	TRBV3-1	NA	TGTGCCACCAGCCAAGAGGCCGGGGGGGGTGACGGCGGCCTCCAGGGTGGCTACACCTTC	CATSQEAGGGDGGLQGGYTF
TRBJ2-3	NA	TRBV20-1	TRBD1	TGCTGTGCTAGAGAATGGGTCCGAGCGTCAGGGGGCGGCACAGATACGCAGTATTTT	CCAREWVRASGGGTDTQYF
TRBJ2-7	NA	TRBV5-6	NA	TGTGCCAGCAGCTTAAACCAGCTGTCCTACGAGCAGTACTTC	CASSLNQLSYEQYF
TRBJ2-2	NA	TRBV6-2/TRBV6-3	NA	TGTGCCAGCAGCCGGGTGAACGCCGGGGAGCTGTTTTTT	CASSRVNAGELFF
TRBJ2-3	many	TRBV6-5	NA	TGTGCCAGCAGTTACTCCTGGACTAAAGATACGCAGTATTTT	CASSYSWTKDTQYF
TRBJ1-2	many	TRBV11-2	TRBD1	TGTGCCAGCAGCTCAGGGGGCCAGGACTATGGCTACACCTTC	CASSSGGQDYGYTF
TRBJ2-2	many	TRBV12-5	TRBD1	TGTGCTAGTTCTACCGGGACAGGGGGCAAGAGGGAGCTGTTTTTT	CASSTGTGGKRELFF
TRBJ1-5	once	TRBV6-2/TRBV6-3	TRBD1	TGTGCCAGCCGGAAGGGACAGGGTAGCAATCAGCCCCAGCATTTT	CASRKGQGSNQPQHF
TRBJ2-5	NA	TRBV7-2	TRBD2	TGTGCCAGCAGCGTTACTGGGGGGGTAGAGACCCAGTACTTC	CASSVTGGVETQYF
TRBJ2-3	many	TRBV6-5	TRBD2	TGTGCCAGCAGTTACTCCGAACTAGCGGGGGGCAAGGATACGCAGTATTTT	CASSYSELAGGKDTQYF
TRBJ1-2	few	TRBV5-5	TRBD1	TGTGCCAGCAGTGGCAGGGGGGCCTCTAACTATGGCTACACCTTC	CASSGRGASNYGYTF
TRBJ1-5	few	TRBV7-2	NA	TGTGCCAGCAGCTCCGGACGGAAACCCCAGCCCCAGCATTTT	CASSSGRKPQPQHF
TRBJ1-6	few	TRBV7-2	NA	TGTGCCAGCAGCTCCGGGGGACCTTCCTATAATTCACCCCTCCACTTT	CASSSGGPSYNSPLHF
TRBJ1-3	few	TRBV6-1	TRBD1	TGTGCCAGCAGTCGGGGGAGGAGGGGGCTTGGAAACACCATATATTTT	CASSRGRRGLGNTIYF
TRBJ2-3	NA	TRBV10-3	TRBD2	TGTGCCATCAGTGAGTCCGGACTAGCGGGCCTTGCGGATACGCAGTATTTT	CAISESGLAGLADTQYF
TRBJ1-6	NA	TRBV5-5	NA	TGTGCCAGCAGCCCGGCCCTAGCTAGACCTTATAATTCACCCCTCCACTTT	CASSPALARPYNSPLHF
TRBJ1-2	many	TRBV25-1	NA	TGTGCCAGCAGTGAGGTCAGCAACTATGGCTACACCTTC	CASSEVSNYGYTF
TRBJ1-2	NA	TRBV20-1	NA	TGCAGTGCGAGAGACCCCTGGGCCTACTATGGCTACACCTTC	CSARDPWAYYGYTF
TRBJ2-3	many	TRBV20-1	NA	TGCAGTGCTAGCTCGCGGGGGCCCCTAGGGTTTACGCAGTATTTT	CSASSRGPLGFTQYF
TRBJ1-6	many	TRBV15	NA	TGTGCCACCAGCAGAGAAGGACAGAGGTCACCCCTCCACTTT	CATSREGQRSPLHF
TRBJ2-3	few	TRBV7-9	TRBD1	TGTGCCAGCAGCGCAACAGGGGAACGTACGCAGTATTTT	CASSATGERTQYF
TRBJ2-2	many	TRBV20-1	NA	TGCAGTGCTAGAGATTTCGGCCAGGGAGGCACCGGGGAGCTGTTTTTT	CSARDFGQGGTGELFF
TRBJ1-1	many	TRBV27	NA	TGTGCCAGCAGTCAAGGGGGGGGGAACACTGAAGCTTTCTTT	CASSQGGGNTEAFF
TRBJ1-5	NA	TRBV4-3	NA	TGCGCCAGCAGCCCCCAGAGTCGGGGCAATCAGCCCCAGCATTTT	CASSPQSRGNQPQHF
TRBJ1-2	many	TRBV5-1	TRBD1	TGCGCCAGCAGCTTCGGACAGGGAGGCTACACCTTC	CASSFGQGGYTF
TRBJ1-6	NA	TRBV2	TRBD1	TGTGCCAGCAAATCCGGGACAGGGCTTTCACCCCTCCACTTT	CASKSGTGLSPLHF
TRBJ2-3	few	TRBV20-1	TRBD2	TGCAGTGCTCCAAAATTGTCGGGGGGGAGCACAGATACGCAGTATTTT	CSAPKLSGGSTDTQYF
TRBJ1-2	NA	TRBV6-6	NA	TGTGCCAGCAGTTATCAGGACGGCTACACCTTC	CASSYQDGYTF
TRBJ1-1	few	TRBV3-1	NA	TGTGCCAGCAGCCACGGCACTGAAGCTTTCTTT	CASSHGTEAFF
TRBJ2-5	many	TRBV20-1	NA	TGCAGTGCTAGAGAGGTCCCGAAAGAGACCCAGTACTTC	CSAREVPKETQYF
TRBJ1-6	few	TRBV12-3/TRBV12-4	NA	TGTGCCAGCAGCTCGGGGGGGAGGCCCCTCCACTTT	CASSSGGRPLHF
TRBJ2-1	many	TRBV20-1	NA	TGCAGTGCTATCTTAACGTGGGGCCCTAGCTCCTACAATGAGCAGTTCTTC	CSAILTWGPSSYNEQFF
TRBJ1-2	many	TRBV20-1	TRBD1	TGCAGTGCTGCACGACAGGGGGGCTATGGCTACACCTTC	CSAARQGGYGYTF
TRBJ2-5	few	TRBV12-3/TRBV12-4	NA	TGTGCCAGCAGTTCCGGGCTCCCGGGGGAGACCCAGTACTTC	CASSSGLPGETQYF
TRBJ1-4	many	TRBV20-1	NA	TGCAGTGCTAGAGGGAGGGGTTGGGAAAAACTGTTTTTT	CSARGRGWEKLFF
TRBJ2-1	many	TRBV7-2	TRBD2	TGTGCCAGCAGCCCGAGACTAGCGGGGGCCAGCAATGAGCAGTTCTTC	CASSPRLAGASNEQFF
TRBJ2-3	many	TRBV20-1	NA	TGCAGTGCTATTTTAGTAAGCGCAGATACGCAGTATTTT	CSAILVSADTQYF
TRBJ2-7	many	TRBV10-3	NA	TGTGCCATCAGTGACGTCGACCAGGCCTCCTACGAGCAGTACTTC	CAISDVDQASYEQYF
TRBJ1-5	many	TRBV20-1	NA	TGCAGTGCTAGAGATAATAGCAATCAGCCCCAGCATTTT	CSARDNSNQPQHF
TRBJ1-2	many	TRBV5-1	NA	TGCGCCAGCAGCTCCCTGACAATGACCTATGGCTACACCTTC	CASSSLTMTYGYTF
TRBJ2-7	many	TRBV20-1	NA	TGCAGTGCTAGGATTCAGGGCGCCTACGAGCAGTACTTC	CSARIQGAYEQYF
TRBJ1-1	few	TRBV5-5	NA	TGTGCCAGCAGCTACTCCGGGACGGAAGGTCCTGAAGCTTTCTTT	CASSYSGTEGPEAFF
TRBJ2-1	few	TRBV7-9	NA	TGTGCCAGCAGCTTCAGCGGAACCTACAATGAGCAGTTCTTC	CASSFSGTYNEQFF
TRBJ1-1	many	TRBV10-2	TRBD1	TGCGCCAGCAGTGAGTCGTGGTCACAGGGGCCCGAAGCTTTCTTT	CASSESWSQGPEAFF
TRBJ2-1	once	TRBV12-3/TRBV12-4	TRBD2	TGTGCCAGCAGGGGAGGGATTTCTGCGGAGCAGTTCTTC	CASRGGISAEQFF
TRBJ1-2	NA	TRBV11-2	TRBD1	TGTGCCAGCAGCTCAGGGGGGAGGACCTATCGCTACACCTTC	CASSSGGRTYRYTF
TRBJ2-1	few	TRBV5-5	TRBD2	TGTGCCAGCAGCTCTATAGCGGGCAGCTCCTACAATGAGCAGTTCTTC	CASSSIAGSSYNEQFF
TRBJ1-3	many	TRBV20-1	TRBD1	TGCAGTGCGACGACAGGGCCTGGAAACACCATATATTTT	CSATTGPGNTIYF